A selection of T cell receptor beta chains follows, all from one sample in a study of T cells after yellow fever vaccination. TCRdb called the 5' RACE reads again in MiXCR, with one record for every CDR3 protein. The sample holds 250,000 to 300,000 distinct CDR3 sequences, about 5.2% seen once. The source material was CD4+ T cells sorted from PBMCs, sampled on the day of the yellow fever booster vaccination. The receptors were sampled from a man aged 18 to 29 who received the YFV17D yellow fever vaccine. The CDR3 runs from the conserved cysteine through the conserved F or W. The D gene is left open where the match is weak. Rows may omit the clone size; those that give it use once, few, many or a size class.

D gene	CDR3 length	J gene	V gene	clone size	CDR3 protein	CDR3 DNA
.	14	TRBJ1-6	TRBV7-2	.	CASSLALPGSPLHF	TGTGCCAGCAGCTTAGCTCTTCCGGGTTCACCCCTCCACTTT
.	13	TRBJ2-2	TRBV12-5	.	CASGGGWTGELFF	TGTGCTAGTGGTGGAGGGTGGACCGGGGAGCTGTTTTTT
.	17	TRBJ2-2	TRBV4-1	.	CASSQANMGLSTGELFF	TGCGCCAGCAGCCAAGCGAATATGGGACTGTCCACCGGGGAGCTGTTTTTT
.	13	TRBJ1-3	TRBV20-1	.	CSARGQAGNTIYF	TGCAGTGCTAGGGGGCAGGCTGGAAACACCATATATTTT
TRBD2	15	TRBJ2-1	TRBV10-3	.	CAISESSSGGDEQFF	TGTGCCATCAGTGAGTCGTCTAGCGGGGGGGATGAGCAGTTCTTC
TRBD1	15	TRBJ2-7	TRBV7-2	.	CASSLTGQGPYEQYF	TGTGCCAGCAGCTTAACGGGACAGGGGCCCTACGAGCAGTACTTC
TRBD2	15	TRBJ2-3	TRBV12-3/TRBV12-4	.	CASSLAGTSANTQYF	TGTGCCAGCAGTTTAGCCGGGACTAGCGCTAATACGCAGTATTTT
.	13	TRBJ1-5	TRBV6-2/TRBV6-3	many	CASSATTYQPQHF	TGTGCCAGCAGCGCGACTACCTATCAGCCCCAGCATTTT
TRBD2	12	TRBJ2-5	TRBV10-3	.	CATAGGAETQYF	TGTGCCACAGCCGGGGGGGCCGAGACCCAGTACTTC
.	12	TRBJ1-5	TRBV2	many	CATHGEGQPQHF	TGTGCCACCCATGGGGAAGGTCAGCCCCAGCATTTT
TRBD1	15	TRBJ1-2	TRBV6-5	.	CASRKDRGLNYGYTF	TGTGCCAGCAGGAAAGACAGGGGGCTAAACTATGGCTACACCTTC
TRBD2	16	TRBJ2-7	TRBV6-5	few	CASSYNVQGGPYEQYF	TGTGCCAGCAGTTACAATGTCCAGGGAGGGCCCTACGAGCAGTACTTC
TRBD2	17	TRBJ2-2	TRBV5-1	many	CASSPNAGGADTGELFF	TGCGCCAGCAGCCCCAATGCCGGGGGGGCCGACACCGGGGAGCTGTTTTTT
TRBD2	16	TRBJ2-3	TRBV6-5	many	CASSYSLAGATDTQYF	TGTGCCAGCAGTTACTCGCTAGCGGGGGCCACAGATACGCAGTATTTT
.	14	TRBJ2-3	TRBV5-4	few	CASSLPQNPDTQYF	TGTGCCAGCAGCTTGCCTCAGAACCCAGATACGCAGTATTTT
.	13	TRBJ1-2	TRBV28	many	CASRGTLGYGYTF	TGTGCCAGCAGGGGGACTCTCGGCTATGGCTACACCTTC
.	12	TRBJ2-3	TRBV12-3/TRBV12-4	many	CASSLTVDTQYF	TGTGCCAGCAGTTTGACTGTCGATACGCAGTATTTT
TRBD2	16	TRBJ2-1	TRBV9	few	CASSVAPGLAGNEQFF	TGTGCCAGCAGCGTAGCCCCCGGACTAGCGGGCAATGAGCAGTTCTTC
TRBD2	15	TRBJ2-3	TRBV20-1	few	CSARRDGGAKDTQYF	TGCAGTGCTAGGCGCGACGGGGGGGCCAAAGATACGCAGTATTTT
.	14	TRBJ1-5	TRBV7-2	many	CASSGYSLGQPQHF	TGTGCCAGCAGCGGATACAGTTTGGGGCAGCCCCAGCATTTT
.	15	TRBJ2-3	TRBV20-1	.	CSARVSGPFADTQYF	TGCAGTGCTAGAGTGTCAGGGCCGTTCGCAGATACGCAGTATTTT
.	14	TRBJ1-2	TRBV2	few	CASSEARGSYGYTF	TGTGCCAGCAGTGAGGCCAGGGGAAGCTATGGCTACACCTTC
TRBD2	15	TRBJ2-1	TRBV6-5	few	CASSYRTSGGAMQFF	TGTGCCAGCAGTTACCGGACTAGCGGGGGGGCGATGCAGTTCTTC
.	16	TRBJ1-6	TRBV6-6	.	CASSYSGSSYNSPLHF	TGTGCCAGCAGTTACTCCGGGAGCTCCTATAATTCACCCCTCCACTTT
.	13	TRBJ1-4	TRBV24-1	few	CATSDPTVRKLFF	TGTGCCACCAGTGACCCGACAGTCAGAAAACTGTTTTTT
.	13	TRBJ2-3	TRBV6-4	many	CASSDLGTDTQYF	TGTGCCAGCAGTGACCTTGGTACAGATACGCAGTATTTT
.	14	TRBJ1-1	TRBV7-6	many	CASSEQGDSTEAFF	TGTGCCAGCAGCGAACAGGGAGATAGTACTGAAGCTTTCTTT
.	15	TRBJ1-1	TRBV28	.	CASSVGGGMDTEAFF	TGTGCCAGCAGTGTCGGAGGGGGGATGGACACTGAAGCTTTCTTT